This T cell receptor beta chain was documented in a study of shared clonotypes between healthy human individuals. Genomic DNA, for the unsorted samples, came from about 90 million PBMCs. CDR3 length: 15 residues. V shed 7 bases, J shed 4 bases, and the junction held 10 bases outside the gene matches. Per germline, CDR1 SQVTM and CDR2 ANQGSEA. Splitting of each subset's genomic DNA was done evenly across several immunoSEQ plates. TCRdb's copy holds only in-frame clones and misses some; the assay was immunoSEQ multiplex PCR. The sample records approximately 460,000 clones, roughly three quarters being singletons.

This receptor was taken from a woman aged 40 to 50 in good health. Some clones in this sample may be carry-over from other donors' samples. Sequenced sample: PBMCs. V and J are TRBV29-1 and TRBJ1-1, with 12 nucleotides matching TRBD1. The CDR3 DNA follows: TGCAGCGCTGGGGACAGGGGGCTTGGGGGCACTGAAGCTTTCTTT. The encoded protein is CSAGDRGLGGTEAFF.